Listed below are T cell receptor beta chains from one sample, sequenced in a study of shared clonotypes between healthy human individuals. The assay was immunoSEQ multiplex PCR, and TCRdb's table has in-frame clones only and misses some. The table includes 2 million to 2.5 million clones, 85% to 95% detected once. Sample: naive CD4+ T cells sorted from blood. Receptor source: a man aged 18 to 29 in good health. CDR3s include the opening cysteine and the closing phenylalanine or tryptophan. The D gene is left open where the match is weak. The size of a clone is reported for some rows only, either as once, few or many, or as a class for expanded clones.

>-|TRBV6-5|TRBD2|TRBJ2-3
CASSSTKSGGVDTQYF
>-|TRBV6-5|-|TRBJ2-3
CASSPRTVNTDTQYF
>-|TRBV30|-|TRBJ2-7
CAWRLGGEQYF
>-|TRBV6-5|-|TRBJ1-5
CASRRSSNQPQHF
>-|TRBV18|TRBD1|TRBJ2-2
CASSPPRTGKNTGELFF
>-|TRBV10-3|-|TRBJ1-4
CAISERLGSNEKLFF
>-|TRBV7-2|TRBD1|TRBJ1-3
CASSYQTGTGNTIYF
>-|TRBV7-9|-|TRBJ2-7
CASSQGRTDSYEQYF
>-|TRBV30|-|TRBJ2-7
CAWSETVVVYEQYF
>-|TRBV5-1|TRBD1|TRBJ1-1
CASSSGQGARTEAFF
>few|TRBV15|TRBD1|TRBJ1-5
CATSKRTGANNQPQHF
>-|TRBV7-8|TRBD2|TRBJ2-7
CASSRRLADTYEQYF
>once|TRBV5-6|TRBD1|TRBJ2-7
CASSPYRDRGNYEQYF
>-|TRBV7-3|-|TRBJ2-2
CASSWGANTGELFF
>-|TRBV4-1|TRBD2|TRBJ2-1
CASSQDLLAVISYNEQFF
>-|TRBV19|-|TRBJ1-1
CASSIAASSAEAFF
>-|TRBV7-9|-|TRBJ1-2
CASSIDQYYGYTF
>-|TRBV19|TRBD1|TRBJ2-1
CASSRDRESQGQFF
>-|TRBV19|-|TRBJ2-7
CASRTRHLTYEQYF
>-|TRBV7-2|-|TRBJ1-2
CASSLATGMGYTF
>-|TRBV4-3|TRBD1|TRBJ2-7
CASSQQTGFGYEQYF
>-|TRBV18|-|TRBJ2-7
CASSPSSYEQYF
>-|TRBV5-4|-|TRBJ1-3
CASSLAGGSSGNTIYF
>-|TRBV7-2|-|TRBJ2-1
CASSLLTAVNEQFF
>-|TRBV7-8|TRBD2|TRBJ2-1
CASSLMGLAGGNEQFF
>-|TRBV7-2|-|TRBJ1-5
CASSLEAYQPQHF
>-|TRBV28|TRBD1|TRBJ1-2
CASSQTGSVGYTF
>-|TRBV18|-|TRBJ2-1
CASSPNGRPQQGEQFF
>-|TRBV5-1|-|TRBJ1-2
CASSLEPGMDYGYTF
>-|TRBV29-1|-|TRBJ1-2
CSVAGRGDYGYTF
>-|TRBV4-3|TRBD2|TRBJ2-1
CASSQELGASGHYNEQFF
>few|TRBV2|-|TRBJ1-1
CAGQGNTEAFF
>-|TRBV6-1|-|TRBJ2-2
CASRKPGLTGELFF
>-|TRBV5-1|TRBD2|TRBJ2-4
CASSLGTSGGINIQYF
>-|TRBV6-6|-|TRBJ1-6
CASSSQSHRNSPLHF
>once|TRBV6-1|TRBD2|TRBJ2-5
CASSRGASGPETQYF
>-|TRBV6-5|-|TRBJ1-3
CASSYSRGNTIYF
>once|TRBV19|-|TRBJ1-2
CASSIEGRVGYTF
>-|TRBV5-6|-|TRBJ2-7
CASRPLDRDTYEQYF
>-|TRBV7-2|TRBD2|TRBJ2-3
CASSLGLAGVEQYF
>-|TRBV6-1|-|TRBJ1-1
CASTAAQGNTEAFF
>-|TRBV7-2|TRBD1|TRBJ1-5
CASRDRGVNQPQHF
>-|TRBV2|TRBD2|TRBJ2-3
CASSVPIGTSGSIDTQYF
>-|TRBV7-9|-|TRBJ2-1
CASSLFPEQFF
>-|TRBV6-6|TRBD1|TRBJ2-1
CAGRTGGDEQFF
>-|TRBV19|TRBD1|TRBJ1-2
CASSSTDREGGYTF
>-|TRBV2|TRBD1|TRBJ2-7
CASSEDRGPYEQYF
>-|TRBV6-5|TRBD1|TRBJ2-7
CASRSLRGNYEQYF
>-|TRBV19|-|TRBJ2-3
CASSKGNRDTQYF
>-|TRBV6-6|TRBD1|TRBJ2-7
CASSYSGTADYEQYF
>-|TRBV18|TRBD1|TRBJ1-6
CASSPGQDPPLHF
>once|TRBV28|-|TRBJ1-6
CASNAPRVSSYNSPLHF
>once|TRBV10-1|TRBD2|TRBJ2-5
CASSGVAGAGQETQYF
>-|TRBV4-1|-|TRBJ2-5
CASGVGVQETQYF